The T cell receptor (beta chain) under discussion was sequenced for a study of CD8+CD57+ T cells in acquired aplastic anemia. Study summary: Sorted CD4+ and CD8+ cells yielded DNA averaging around 3 ug.

Worth noting for this clonotype: What it recognizes is unknown.

The CDR3 is 14 residues long. The V segment lost 3 bases and the J segment 12 bases; nucleotides outside the gene matches: 10. CDR1 and CDR2 from the germline V gene are SGHVS and FNYEAQ. According to the study, genomic DNA was the template for TCR beta VDJ and CDR3 profiling. MiXCR, run by TCRdb on the reads, gives a single entry per CDR3 protein. The data hold 350,000 to 450,000 distinct CDR3 sequences, with 65% to 80% observed a single time. Findings of the study overall: Significant differences in CD8+ Simpson's diversity were not observed between patients and controls.

The receptor was isolated from a human donor in good health, serving as a control. This chain connects TRBV7-6 to TRBJ1-5; 8 bases map to TRBD1. Input material: sorted CD4+, CD8+, or CD8+CD57+ T cells (not recorded which) from PBMCs. For the CDR3, the DNA is TGTGCCAGCAGCTTTCGACAGGGGACTCAGGGCCAGCATTTT. Protein sequence: CASSFRQGTQGQHF.